This T cell receptor beta chain stems from a study of blood T cell repertoires in COVID-19. Trimming removed 8 bases from V and 8 bases from J, with 12 bases in between. CDR3 length: 12 amino acids. Using immunoSEQ multiplex PCR, the repertoire was profiled, and TCRdb retains in-frame clones only, with some absent. The data hold around 250,000 clones, with about 80% observed a single time. Sequencing was done on a sample of peripheral blood. The sequence was obtained from a man aged 25-45 years who had recovered from COVID-19. The rearrangement uses TRBV23-1 and TRBJ1-4, with D tentatively TRBD1 (5 bases). TRBV23-1 falls under the ORF class, with uncertain function. The CDR3 is CASRGEPEKLFF. The CDR3 nucleotides are TGCGCCAGCCGGGGGGAACCCGAAAAACTGTTTTTT.